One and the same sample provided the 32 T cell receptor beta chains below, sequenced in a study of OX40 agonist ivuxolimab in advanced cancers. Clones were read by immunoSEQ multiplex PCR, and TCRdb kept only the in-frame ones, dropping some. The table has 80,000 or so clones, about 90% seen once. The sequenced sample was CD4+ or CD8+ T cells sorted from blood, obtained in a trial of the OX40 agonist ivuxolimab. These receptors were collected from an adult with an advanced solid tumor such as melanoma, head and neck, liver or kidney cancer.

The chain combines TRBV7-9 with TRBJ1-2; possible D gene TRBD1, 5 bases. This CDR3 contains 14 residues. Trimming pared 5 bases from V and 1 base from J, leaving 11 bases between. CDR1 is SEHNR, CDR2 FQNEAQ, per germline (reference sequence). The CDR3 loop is CASSLGRINYGYTF. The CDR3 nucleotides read TGTGCCAGCAGCCTGGGACGGATTAACTATGGCTACACCTTC. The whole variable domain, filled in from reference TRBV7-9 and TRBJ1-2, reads DTGVSQNPRHKITKRGQNVTFRCDPISEHNRLYWYRQTLGQGPEFLTYFQNEAQLEKSRLLSDRFSAERPKGSFSTLEIQRTEQGDSAMYLCASSLGRINYGYTFGSGTRLTVV.

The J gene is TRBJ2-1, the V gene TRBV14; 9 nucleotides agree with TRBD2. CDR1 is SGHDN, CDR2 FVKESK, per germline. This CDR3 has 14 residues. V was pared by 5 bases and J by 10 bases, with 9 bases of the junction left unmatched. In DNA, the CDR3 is TGTGCCAGCAGCGGGCCTAGCGGGGTGGGAGAGCAGTTCTTC. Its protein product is CASSGPSGVGEQFF.

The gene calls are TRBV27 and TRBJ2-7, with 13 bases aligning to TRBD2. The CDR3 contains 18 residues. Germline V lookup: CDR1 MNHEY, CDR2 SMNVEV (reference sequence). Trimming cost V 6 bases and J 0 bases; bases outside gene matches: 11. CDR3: CASSSGLAGLSFSYEQYF. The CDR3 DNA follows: TGTGCCAGCAGCTCGGGACTAGCGGGGCTTTCCTTCTCCTACGAGCAGTACTTC.

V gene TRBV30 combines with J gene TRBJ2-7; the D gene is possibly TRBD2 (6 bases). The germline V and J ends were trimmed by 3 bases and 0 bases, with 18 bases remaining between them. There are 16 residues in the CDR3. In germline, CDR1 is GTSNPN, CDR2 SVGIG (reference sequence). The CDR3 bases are TGTGCCTGGAGCCCGACCGGGGACTTACCCTCCTACGAGCAGTACTTC. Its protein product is CAWSPTGDLPSYEQYF.

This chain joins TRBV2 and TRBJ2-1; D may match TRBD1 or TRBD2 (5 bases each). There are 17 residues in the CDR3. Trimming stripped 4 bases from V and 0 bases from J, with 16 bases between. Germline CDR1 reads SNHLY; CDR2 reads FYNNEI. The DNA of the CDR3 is TGTGCCAGCAGTGGGCCCCTATGGGGGAGCTCCTACAATGAGCAGTTCTTC. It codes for CASSGPLWGSSYNEQFF.

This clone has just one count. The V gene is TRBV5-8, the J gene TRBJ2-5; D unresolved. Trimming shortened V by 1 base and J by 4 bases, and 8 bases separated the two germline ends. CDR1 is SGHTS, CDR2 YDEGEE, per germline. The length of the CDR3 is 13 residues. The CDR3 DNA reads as TGTGCCAGCAGCTTGCCCGCCCGAGAGACCCAGTACTTC. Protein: CASSLPARETQYF.

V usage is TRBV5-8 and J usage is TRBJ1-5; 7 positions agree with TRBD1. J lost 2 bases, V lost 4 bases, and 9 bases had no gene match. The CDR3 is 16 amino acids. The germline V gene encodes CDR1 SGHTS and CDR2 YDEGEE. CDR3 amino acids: CASSLLTGKGNQPQHF. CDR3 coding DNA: TGTGCCAGCAGCCTTCTGACAGGGAAGGGCAATCAGCCCCAGCATTTT.

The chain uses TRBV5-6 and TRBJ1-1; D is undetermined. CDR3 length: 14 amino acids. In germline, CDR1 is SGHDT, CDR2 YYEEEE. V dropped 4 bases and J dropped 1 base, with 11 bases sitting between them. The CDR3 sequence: CASSGRAGNTEAFF. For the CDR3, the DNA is TGTGCCAGCAGCGGACGTGCGGGGAACACTGAAGCTTTCTTT.

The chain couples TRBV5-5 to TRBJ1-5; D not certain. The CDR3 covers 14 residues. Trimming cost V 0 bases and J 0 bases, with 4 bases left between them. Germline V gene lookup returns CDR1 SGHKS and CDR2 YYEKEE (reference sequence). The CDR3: CASSLAASNQPQHF. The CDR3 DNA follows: TGTGCCAGCAGCTTGGCGGCTAGCAATCAGCCCCAGCATTTT.

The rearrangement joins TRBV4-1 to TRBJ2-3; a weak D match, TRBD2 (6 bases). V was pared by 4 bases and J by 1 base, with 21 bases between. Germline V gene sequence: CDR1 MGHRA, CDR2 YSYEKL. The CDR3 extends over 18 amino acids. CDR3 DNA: TGCGCCAGCAGCCTCACCCCGACCCAAGCGGGTGGCACAGATACGCAGTATTTT. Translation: CASSLTPTQAGGTDTQYF.

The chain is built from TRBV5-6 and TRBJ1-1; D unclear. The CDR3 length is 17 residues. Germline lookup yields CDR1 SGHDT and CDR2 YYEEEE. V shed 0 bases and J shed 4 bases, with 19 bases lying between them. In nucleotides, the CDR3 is TGTGCCAGCAGCTTGGAGGACCCCTCTCTCTGGGGCACTGAAGCTTTCTTT. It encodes CASSLEDPSLWGTEAFF.

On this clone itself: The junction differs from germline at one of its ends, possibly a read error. In DNA form, the CDR3 reads TGTGCCAGCAGTCTGAACGCACTACTGGGCCAGAGAGTTTTC. Its protein is CASSLNALLGQRVF. The chain combines TRBV2 with TRBJ1-2; unclear D gene. The germline gives CDR1 SNHLY, CDR2 FYNNEI. This CDR3 is built from 14 residues.

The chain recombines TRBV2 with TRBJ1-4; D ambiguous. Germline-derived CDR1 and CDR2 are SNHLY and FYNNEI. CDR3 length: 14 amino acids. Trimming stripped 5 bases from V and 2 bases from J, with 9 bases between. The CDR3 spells CASSPQITNEKLFF. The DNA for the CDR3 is TGTGCCAGCAGTCCACAGATTACTAATGAAAAACTGTTTTTT.

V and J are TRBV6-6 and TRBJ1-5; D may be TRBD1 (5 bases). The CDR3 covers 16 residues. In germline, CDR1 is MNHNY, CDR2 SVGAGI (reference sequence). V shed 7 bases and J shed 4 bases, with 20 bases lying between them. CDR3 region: CASTGVAGVENQPQHF. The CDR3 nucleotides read TGTGCCAGCACCGGCGTCGCGGGGGTTGAGAATCAGCCCCAGCATTTT.

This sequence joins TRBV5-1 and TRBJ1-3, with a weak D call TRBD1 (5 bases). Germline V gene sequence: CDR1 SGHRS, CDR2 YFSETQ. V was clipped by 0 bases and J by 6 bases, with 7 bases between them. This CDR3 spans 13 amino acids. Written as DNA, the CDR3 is TGCGCCAGCAGCTTGGGACAGTTAAACACCATATATTTT. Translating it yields CASSLGQLNTIYF.

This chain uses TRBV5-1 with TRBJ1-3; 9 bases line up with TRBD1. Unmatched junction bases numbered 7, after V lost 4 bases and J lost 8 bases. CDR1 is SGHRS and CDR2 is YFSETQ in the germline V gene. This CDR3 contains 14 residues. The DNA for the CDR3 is TGCGCCAGCAGCCAGGGACAGGGAGCAGACACCATATATTTT. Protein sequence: CASSQGQGADTIYF.

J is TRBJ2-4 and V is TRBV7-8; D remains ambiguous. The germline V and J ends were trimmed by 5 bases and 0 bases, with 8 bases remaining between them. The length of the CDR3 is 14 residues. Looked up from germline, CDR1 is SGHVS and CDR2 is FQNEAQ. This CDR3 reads CASSPDTAKNIQYF. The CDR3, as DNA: TGTGCCAGCAGCCCTGACACAGCCAAAAACATTCAGTACTTC.

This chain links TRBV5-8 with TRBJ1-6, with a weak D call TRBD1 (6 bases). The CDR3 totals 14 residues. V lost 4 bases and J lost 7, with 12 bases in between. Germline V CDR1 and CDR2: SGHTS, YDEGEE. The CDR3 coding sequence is TGTGCCAGCAGCCCCTGGACAGAAAATTCACCCCTCCACTTT. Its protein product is CASSPWTENSPLHF. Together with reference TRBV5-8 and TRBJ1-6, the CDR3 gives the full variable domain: EAGVTQSPTHLIKTRGQQATLRCSPISGHTSVYWYQQALGLGLQFLLWYDEGEERNRGNFPPRFSGRQFPNYSSELNVNALELEDSALYLCASSPWTENSPLHFGNGTRLTVT.

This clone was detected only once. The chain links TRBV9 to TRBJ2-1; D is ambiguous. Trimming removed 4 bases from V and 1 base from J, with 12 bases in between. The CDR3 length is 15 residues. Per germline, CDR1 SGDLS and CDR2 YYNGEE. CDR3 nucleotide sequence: TGTGCCAGCAGCCCAGCTATCAAATCCTACAATGAGCAGTTCTTC. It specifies CASSPAIKSYNEQFF.

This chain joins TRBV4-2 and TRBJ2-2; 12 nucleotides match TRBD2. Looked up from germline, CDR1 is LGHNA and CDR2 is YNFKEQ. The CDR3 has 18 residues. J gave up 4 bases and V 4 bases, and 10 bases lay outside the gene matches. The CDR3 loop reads CASSRTSGGSLSTGELFF. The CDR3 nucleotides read TGTGCCAGCAGCCGCACTAGCGGGGGGTCGCTTAGCACCGGGGAGCTGTTTTTT.

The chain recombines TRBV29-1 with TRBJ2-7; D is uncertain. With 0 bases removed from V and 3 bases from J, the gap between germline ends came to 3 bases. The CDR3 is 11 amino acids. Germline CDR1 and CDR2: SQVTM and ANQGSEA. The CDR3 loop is CSVEDRYEQYF. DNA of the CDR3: TGCAGCGTTGAAGACCGCTACGAGCAGTACTTC.

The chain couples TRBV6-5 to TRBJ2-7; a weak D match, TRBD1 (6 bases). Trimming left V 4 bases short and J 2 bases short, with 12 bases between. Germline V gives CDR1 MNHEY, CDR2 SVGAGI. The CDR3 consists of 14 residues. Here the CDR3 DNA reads TGTGCCAGCAGTTCTTACAGGGCGACCTACGAGCAGTACTTC. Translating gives CASSSYRATYEQYF.

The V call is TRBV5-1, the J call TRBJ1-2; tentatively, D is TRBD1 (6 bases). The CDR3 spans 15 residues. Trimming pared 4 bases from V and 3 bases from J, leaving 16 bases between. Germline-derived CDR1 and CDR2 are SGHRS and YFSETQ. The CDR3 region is CASSPRQVRDYGYTF. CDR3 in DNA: TGCGCCAGCAGCCCCCGACAGGTGAGGGACTATGGCTACACCTTC.

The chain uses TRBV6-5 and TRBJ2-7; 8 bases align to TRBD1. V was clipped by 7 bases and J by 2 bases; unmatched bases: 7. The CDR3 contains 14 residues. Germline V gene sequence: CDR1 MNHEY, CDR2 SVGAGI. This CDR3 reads CASTADRVPYEQYF. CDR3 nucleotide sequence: TGTGCCAGCACCGCGGACAGGGTCCCCTACGAGCAGTACTTC.

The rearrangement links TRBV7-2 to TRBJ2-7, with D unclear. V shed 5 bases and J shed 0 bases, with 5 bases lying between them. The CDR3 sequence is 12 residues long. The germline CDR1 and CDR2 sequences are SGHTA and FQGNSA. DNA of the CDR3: TGTGCCAGCAGCCACACCTCCTACGAGCAGTACTTC. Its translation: CASSHTSYEQYF.

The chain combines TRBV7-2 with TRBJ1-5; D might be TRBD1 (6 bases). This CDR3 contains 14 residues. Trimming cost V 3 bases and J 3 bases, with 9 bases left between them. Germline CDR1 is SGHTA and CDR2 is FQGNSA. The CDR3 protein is CASSLGGANQPQHF. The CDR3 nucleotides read TGTGCCAGCAGCTTGGGGGGCGCCAATCAGCCCCAGCATTTT.

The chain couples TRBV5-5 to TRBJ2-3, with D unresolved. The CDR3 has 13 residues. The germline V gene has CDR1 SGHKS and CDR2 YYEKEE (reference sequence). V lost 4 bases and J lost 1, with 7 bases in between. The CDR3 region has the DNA TGTGCCAGCAGCCCGCAGGGCACAGATACGCAGTATTTT. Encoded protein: CASSPQGTDTQYF.

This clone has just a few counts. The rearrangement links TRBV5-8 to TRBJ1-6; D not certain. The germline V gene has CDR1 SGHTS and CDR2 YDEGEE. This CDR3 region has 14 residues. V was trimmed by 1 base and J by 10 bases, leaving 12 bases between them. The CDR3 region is CASSLRQGGSPLHF. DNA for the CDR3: TGTGCCAGCAGCTTGAGACAAGGCGGCTCACCCCTCCACTTT.

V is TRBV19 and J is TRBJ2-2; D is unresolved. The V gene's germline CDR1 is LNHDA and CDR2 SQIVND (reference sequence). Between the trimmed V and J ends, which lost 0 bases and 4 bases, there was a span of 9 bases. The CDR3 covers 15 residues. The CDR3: CASSIESAGTGELFF. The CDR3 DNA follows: TGTGCCAGTAGTATAGAGAGTGCAGGCACCGGGGAGCTGTTTTTT.

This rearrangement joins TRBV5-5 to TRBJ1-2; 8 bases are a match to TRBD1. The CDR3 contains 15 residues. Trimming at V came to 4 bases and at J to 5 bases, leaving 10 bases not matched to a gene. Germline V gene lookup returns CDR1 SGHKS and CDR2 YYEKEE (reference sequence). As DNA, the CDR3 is TGTGCCAGCAGCGACGGACAGGGAAAGGGGTATGGCTACACCTTC. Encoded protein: CASSDGQGKGYGYTF.

The CDR3 DNA follows: TGTGCCAGCTCACCATCCGGGACAGGTTTCGGTGAAAAACTGTTTTTT. Encoded protein: CASSPSGTGFGEKLFF. V usage is TRBV18 and J usage is TRBJ1-4, with 8 positions matching TRBD1. CDR1 and CDR2 (germline): KGHSH, LQKENI. The J segment lost 7 bases and the V segment lost 2 bases, leaving 9 bases of the junction unmatched. The CDR3 consists of 16 residues.

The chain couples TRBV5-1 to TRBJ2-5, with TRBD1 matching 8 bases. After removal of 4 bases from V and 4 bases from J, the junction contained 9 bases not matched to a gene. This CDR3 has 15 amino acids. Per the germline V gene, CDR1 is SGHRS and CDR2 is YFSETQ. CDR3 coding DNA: TGCGCCAGCAGCGGACAGGGAGATGACGGAGAGACCCAGTACTTC. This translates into CASSGQGDDGETQYF.